This T cell receptor (beta chain) is drawn from a study of cytomegalovirus exposure and HLA in healthy donors. General observations from the study: Reports credit the classifier with highly specific, highly sensitive diagnosis of cytomegalovirus status. Most likely, a cluster of highly shared sequence variants arose as a sequencing artifact.

Germline assignment: CDR1 SEHNR and CDR2 FQNEAQ (reference sequence). V was pared by 5 bases and J by 8 bases, with 21 bases between. The CDR3 covers 16 residues. Vbeta (60) and Jbeta (13) primers were used in the PCR. Data came from immunoSEQ multiplex PCR; TCRdb stores just in-frame clones and leaves some out. The data show 95,000 to 150,000 clones, around 78% seen once. With respect to this clone: What it binds is unknown.

The rearrangement uses TRBV7-9 and TRBJ1-4, with D unclear. The clonotype was recovered from a man aged 35 to 55 in good health and CMV-seronegative. Sequencing input: PBMCs. Here the CDR3 DNA reads TGTGCCAGCAGCCTCCGGGTGGCAACCTGGGAGGAAAAACTGTTTTTT. Translating gives CASSLRVATWEEKLFF.